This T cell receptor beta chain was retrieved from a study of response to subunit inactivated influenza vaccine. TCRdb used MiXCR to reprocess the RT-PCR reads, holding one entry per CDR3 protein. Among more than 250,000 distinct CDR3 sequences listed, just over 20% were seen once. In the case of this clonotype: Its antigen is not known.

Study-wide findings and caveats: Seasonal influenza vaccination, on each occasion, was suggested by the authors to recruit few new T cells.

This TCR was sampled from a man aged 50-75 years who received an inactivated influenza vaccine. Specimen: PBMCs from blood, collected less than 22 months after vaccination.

The CDR3 nucleotides read TGTGCCAGCAGCTTGATAGAACAGGGCCAGACCCAGTACTTC. It specifies CASSLIEQGQTQYF. J is TRBJ2-5 and V is TRBV5-4, with D maybe TRBD1 (6 bases). This CDR3 contains 14 residues. The germline V and J ends were trimmed by 1 base and 6 bases, with 13 bases remaining between them. Germline V gene lookup returns CDR1 SGHNT and CDR2 YYREEE (reference sequence).